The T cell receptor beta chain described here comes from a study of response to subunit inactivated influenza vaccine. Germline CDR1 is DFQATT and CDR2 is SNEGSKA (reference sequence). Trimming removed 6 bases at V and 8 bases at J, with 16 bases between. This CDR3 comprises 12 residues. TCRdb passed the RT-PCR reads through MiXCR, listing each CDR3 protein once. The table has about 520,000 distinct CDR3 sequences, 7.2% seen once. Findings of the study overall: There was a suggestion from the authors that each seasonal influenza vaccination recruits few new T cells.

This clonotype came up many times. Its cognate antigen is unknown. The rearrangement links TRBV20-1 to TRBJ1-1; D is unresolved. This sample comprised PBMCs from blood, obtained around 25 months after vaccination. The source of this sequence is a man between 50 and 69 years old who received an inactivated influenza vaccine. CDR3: CSASTLTTEAFF. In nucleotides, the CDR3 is TGCAGTGCGTCGACACTCACCACCGAAGCTTTCTTT.